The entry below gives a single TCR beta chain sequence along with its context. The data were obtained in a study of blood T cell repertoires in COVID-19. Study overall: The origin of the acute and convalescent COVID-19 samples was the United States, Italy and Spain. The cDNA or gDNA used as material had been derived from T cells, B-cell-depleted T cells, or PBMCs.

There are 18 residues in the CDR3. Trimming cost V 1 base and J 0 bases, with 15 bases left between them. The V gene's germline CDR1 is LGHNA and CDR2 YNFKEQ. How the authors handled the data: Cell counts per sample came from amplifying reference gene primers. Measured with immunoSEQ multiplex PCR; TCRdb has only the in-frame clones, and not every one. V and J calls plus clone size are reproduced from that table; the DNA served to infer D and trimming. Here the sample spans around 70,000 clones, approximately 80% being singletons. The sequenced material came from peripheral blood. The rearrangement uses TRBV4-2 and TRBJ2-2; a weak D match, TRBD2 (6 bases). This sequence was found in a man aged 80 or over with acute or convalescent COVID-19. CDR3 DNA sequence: TGTGCCAGCAGCCAAGTAGGTGATTTAGCGGCGAACACCGGGGAGCTGTTTTTT. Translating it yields CASSQVGDLAANTGELFF.